These 10 T cell receptor beta chains came from one sample sequenced in a study of regulatory T cells in long-lasting Graves disease. Researchers made TCR beta libraries by using iRepertoire HTBI primers and running Arm-PCR on CDR3 regions. TCRdb re-called the multiplex PCR reads through MiXCR, storing one row per CDR3 protein. The sample contains roughly 380,000 distinct CDR3 sequences, about 14% of which appear only once. As for time point: newly diagnosed GD, antithyroid drugs for less than 3 months. From RNA extracted from PBMCs, the TCR library was made. The starting material was peripheral blood mononuclear cells (PBMCs), obtained at new diagnosis, from a patient treated with antithyroid drugs. These receptors were collected from a female donor with Graves disease.

The chain employs TRBV2 and TRBJ1-4; a weak D match, TRBD1 (5 bases). The CDR3 is made up of 17 amino acids. Germline V gives CDR1 SNHLY, CDR2 FYNNEI. Trimming took 6 bases from V and 0 from J, leaving 17 bases between them. The CDR3 DNA reads as TGTGCCAGCAGGACTGACAGATTCTTTGCAACTAATGAAAAACTGTTTTTT. Translation: CASRTDRFFATNEKLFF.

This clonotype was detected many times. The V and J genes are TRBV20-1 and TRBJ1-4, with D perhaps TRBD1 (6 bases). The germline gives CDR1 DFQATT, CDR2 SNEGSKA (reference sequence). Trimming shortened V by 6 bases and J by 3 bases, and 17 bases separated the two germline ends. This CDR3 is built from 15 residues. The chain's CDR3 is CSAPLGGTSNEKLFF. For the CDR3, the DNA is TGCAGTGCCCCTCTGGGGGGCACCTCTAATGAAAAACTGTTTTTT.

This clonotype was recorded many times. This chain uses TRBV2 with TRBJ2-4; D ambiguous. This CDR3 is built from 15 residues. V gave up 5 bases and J gave up 2 bases, with 13 bases separating them. Germline CDR1 SNHLY, CDR2 FYNNEI. This CDR3 reads CASSPGQVSKNIQYF. The CDR3 bases are TGTGCCAGCAGTCCCGGGCAGGTATCCAAAAACATTCAGTACTTC.

J is TRBJ2-5 and V is TRBV5-4; 10 nucleotides agree with TRBD1. J was trimmed by 5 bases and V by 2 bases; bases with no gene match: 6. Germline CDR1 is SGHNT and CDR2 is YYREEE (reference sequence). The CDR3 spans 15 residues. CDR3 DNA: TGTGCCAGCAGCTTAGACAGGGGGCGCGGGGAGACCCAGTACTTC. Residues: CASSLDRGRGETQYF.

This clonotype has a count of ten or more. The J gene is TRBJ1-1, the V gene TRBV6-5; 9 positions agree with TRBD1. Germline loops: CDR1 MNHEY, CDR2 SVGAGI. The V and J ends lost 2 bases and 7 bases, in that order; junction bases with no gene match: 8. This CDR3 region has 15 residues. The CDR3 protein is CASSYRRGQGGEAFF. CDR3 bases: TGTGCCAGCAGTTACCGCCGGGGACAGGGAGGTGAAGCTTTCTTT.

J is TRBJ1-4 and V is TRBV18; 7 nucleotides match TRBD1. The CDR3 contains 15 residues. The V gene end was trimmed by 5 bases and the J gene end by 2 bases; junction bases not matched to a gene: 5. Germline CDR1 KGHSH, CDR2 LQKENI. The CDR3 protein is CASSTIQGTNEKLFF. The CDR3 DNA is TGTGCCAGCTCAACGATACAGGGGACTAATGAAAAACTGTTTTTT.

The sample holds many counts of this clonotype. The V call is TRBV2, the J call TRBJ1-5; D call uncertain. Trimming removed 6 bases from V and 2 bases from J, with 8 bases in between. This CDR3 comprises 13 residues. Germline lookup yields CDR1 SNHLY and CDR2 FYNNEI. The CDR3 DNA reads as TGTGCCAGCAGACGGTCCGGCAATCAGCCCCAGCATTTT. This sequence encodes CASRRSGNQPQHF.

This clonotype appeared a few times. The CDR3 is CASSDGVAGVDTQYF. The CDR3 DNA is TGCGCCAGCAGTGACGGAGTAGCGGGAGTAGATACGCAGTATTTT. The rearrangement uses TRBV10-2 and TRBJ2-3; 9 nucleotides match TRBD2. The V segment lost 3 bases and the J segment 5 bases; nucleotides outside the gene matches: 6. Germline values: CDR1 WSHSY, CDR2 SAAADI. This CDR3 is 15 amino acids long.

This clonotype was seen at least ten times. The chain links TRBV27 to TRBJ2-3; TRBD1 is a possible D gene (6 bases). This CDR3 has 15 residues. The ends were cut back, 3 bases at V and 5 bases at J, with 15 bases in the middle. The germline gives CDR1 MNHEY, CDR2 SMNVEV (reference sequence). The CDR3: CASSLRGVGGDTQYF. DNA of the CDR3: TGTGCCAGCAGTTTGAGGGGAGTAGGGGGAGATACGCAGTATTTT.

This clonotype has just a few counts. The rearrangement links TRBV4-3 to TRBJ2-2, with 10 bases matching TRBD2. The CDR3 runs 18 residues. Per germline, CDR1 LGHNA and CDR2 YSLEER. Unmatched junction bases numbered 5, after V lost 0 bases and J lost 1 base. The CDR3 DNA reads as TGCGCCAGCAGCCAAGATCCTAGCGGGAGTATGAACACCGGGGAGCTGTTTTTT. Translating it yields CASSQDPSGSMNTGELFF.